The 28 T cell receptor beta chains below all came from one sample that was sequenced in a study of beta chain features in type 1 diabetes. Investigators reverse transcribed all isolated RNA, so they sequenced expressed TCRB transcripts. Clones were sequenced by immunoSEQ multiplex PCR, and TCRdb holds only the in-frame ones, with some missing. Of roughly 170,000 clones listed, less than 15% are singletons. The material sequenced was central memory CD4+ T cells from blood. Receptor source: a woman younger than 35 in good health.

This clone was seen a handful of times. This chain joins TRBV30 and TRBJ2-3, with D perhaps TRBD2 (5 bases). This CDR3 has 14 amino acids. Per the germline V gene, CDR1 is GTSNPN and CDR2 is SVGIG (reference sequence). The V and J ends lost 4 bases and 1 base respectively, with 12 bases between them. CDR3 bases: TGTGCCTGGATGGACTCCCCTCGCACAGATACGCAGTATTTT. The encoded protein is CAWMDSPRTDTQYF. Filled out from reference TRBV30 and TRBJ2-3, the complete variable domain reads SQTIHQWPATLVQPVGSPLSLECTVEGTSNPNLYWYRQAAGRGLQLLFYSVGIGQISSEVPQNLSASRPQDRQFILSSKKLLLSDSGFYLCAWMDSPRTDTQYFGPGTRLTVL.

V and J are TRBV30 and TRBJ2-3; the match to TRBD2 covers 12 bases. The V gene's germline CDR1 is GTSNPN and CDR2 SVGIG (reference sequence). With 6 bases clipped from V and 5 bases from J, the junction kept 6 bases outside the gene matches. The CDR3 spans 14 residues. The CDR3 coding sequence is TGTGCCTGCTCCCGGACTAGCGGGAAAGATACGCAGTATTTT. It encodes CACSRTSGKDTQYF.

This clone has a handful of counts. This chain links TRBV5-6 with TRBJ1-1, with D perhaps matching TRBD1 (5 bases). The germline gives CDR1 SGHDT, CDR2 YYEEEE. This CDR3 is built from 14 residues. V gave up 3 bases and J gave up 7 bases, with 16 bases separating them. The CDR3 DNA follows: TGTGCCAGCAGCTCGATGGGGGGACGAGGTGAAGCTTTCTTT. Translated, it gives CASSSMGGRGEAFF.

This clone was detected a few times. The chain links TRBV28 to TRBJ2-3; 11 nucleotides match TRBD2. Germline V gene sequence: CDR1 MDHEN, CDR2 SYDVKM. The junction had 6 bases not matched to a gene; V was cut back by 6 bases and J by 4 bases. The CDR3 runs 15 residues. CDR3 coding DNA: TGTGCCAGCAGCGTAGCGGGAGGGGAAGCAGATACGCAGTATTTT. The encoded protein is CASSVAGGEADTQYF.

The chain employs TRBV30 and TRBJ2-1; a weak D match, TRBD2 (6 bases). The CDR3 length is 16 residues. CDR1 and CDR2 from the germline V gene are GTSNPN and SVGIG (reference sequence). Trimming shortened V by 3 bases and J by 7 bases, and 22 bases separated the two germline ends. The CDR3 DNA reads as TGTGCCTGGAGCGATTCGGGACTCCGTTGGCCTAATGAGCAGTTCTTC. It specifies CAWSDSGLRWPNEQFF. Variable domain in full (rest from reference TRBV30 and TRBJ2-1): SQTIHQWPATLVQPVGSPLSLECTVEGTSNPNLYWYRQAAGRGLQLLFYSVGIGQISSEVPQNLSASRPQDRQFILSSKKLLLSDSGFYLCAWSDSGLRWPNEQFFGPGTRLTVL.

The chain links TRBV7-7 to TRBJ2-3; 12 bases align to TRBD2. This CDR3 is built from 17 residues. Germline V lookup: CDR1 SSHAT, CDR2 FNYEAQ (reference sequence). V shed 6 bases and J 1 base; nucleotides not matched to a gene: 8. The CDR3 DNA is TGTGCCAGCAGTCCTCGACTAGCGGGAGTCGGCACAGATACGCAGTATTTT. Its translation is CASSPRLAGVGTDTQYF.

This clone occurred a few times. V gene TRBV11-2 combines with J gene TRBJ2-1, with 7 bases aligning to TRBD2. Germline CDR1 reads SGHAT; CDR2 reads FQNNGV. The trim removed 1 base at V and 9 bases at J, leaving 6 bases unmatched. The CDR3 consists of 14 residues. The CDR3 loop is CASSLGRSGGEQFF. The CDR3, as DNA: TGTGCCAGCAGCTTAGGGAGGTCGGGGGGTGAGCAGTTCTTC.

This clone was counted a few times. This sequence joins TRBV11-2 and TRBJ1-2, with TRBD1 as a possible D gene (6 bases). Trimming pared 2 bases from V and 4 bases from J, leaving 20 bases between. The CDR3 extends over 17 amino acids. The germline V gene has CDR1 SGHAT and CDR2 FQNNGV. The CDR3 nucleotides read TGTGCCAGCAGCTTATATAACAGGGCGGCCTCACTCTATGGCTACACCTTC. Its translation is CASSLYNRAASLYGYTF.

This clone was picked up a small number of times. The rearrangement uses TRBV27 and TRBJ2-1, with TRBD2 matching over 7 bases. V gave up 5 bases and J gave up 7 bases; unmatched junction bases: 8. CDR1 and CDR2 from the germline V gene are MNHEY and SMNVEV (reference sequence). The CDR3 totals 14 residues. CDR3 protein: CASSVGGSRNEQFF. As DNA, the CDR3 is TGTGCCAGCAGTGTCGGCGGGAGTAGAAATGAGCAGTTCTTC.

There are a few counts of this clone. The rearrangement uses TRBV2 and TRBJ2-7; 9 bases line up with TRBD2. This CDR3 contains 13 residues. The V gene end was trimmed by 7 bases and the J gene end by 2 bases; junction bases not matched to a gene: 3. CDR1 and CDR2 (germline): SNHLY, FYNNEI. The CDR3 DNA reads as TGTGCCAGCAAAGGACTAGCGACCTACGAGCAGTACTTC. It encodes CASKGLATYEQYF.

This clone was detected only a few times. The chain recombines TRBV30 with TRBJ2-7, with 9 bases that match TRBD1. Trimming at V came to 4 bases and at J to 2 bases, leaving 6 bases not matched to a gene. Germline values: CDR1 GTSNPN, CDR2 SVGIG (reference sequence). The CDR3 is 14 residues long. Here the CDR3 reads CAWMDRGRAYEQYF. The DNA for the CDR3 is TGTGCCTGGATGGACAGGGGTAGGGCCTACGAGCAGTACTTC.

In this sample, this clone turned up many times. This sequence joins TRBV2 and TRBJ2-1; D is perhaps TRBD1 (6 bases). The CDR3 contains 12 residues. Germline V lookup: CDR1 SNHLY, CDR2 FYNNEI. Trimming stripped 2 bases from V and 13 bases from J, with 12 bases between. CDR3 residues: CASSETGYVQFF. The CDR3 region has the DNA TGTGCCAGCAGTGAAACAGGGTACGTCCAGTTCTTC.

This clone occurred a few times. The chain recombines TRBV4-3 with TRBJ1-2, with TRBD1 matching 7 bases. Per the germline V gene, CDR1 is LGHNA and CDR2 is YSLEER. Trimming took 4 bases from V and 3 from J; bases not matched to a gene: 8. The CDR3 has 15 residues. CDR3 in DNA: TGCGCCAGCAGCCCCGTTGAGCAGGGGGACTATGGCTACACCTTC. Translation: CASSPVEQGDYGYTF.

This sequence joins TRBV6-4 and TRBJ1-1; perhaps TRBD1 as D (5 bases). V dropped 6 bases and J dropped 7 bases, with 24 bases sitting between them. The CDR3 is 16 amino acids. The germline V gene has CDR1 MRHNA and CDR2 SNTAGT. CDR3 DNA sequence: TGTGCCAGCAGGGGAAGTTCCCGGGGGGGTCACCTTGAAGCTTTCTTT. It yields the protein CASRGSSRGGHLEAFF.

Notes on this clone: Within the sample, other DNA sequences also encode this same CDR3. V and J are TRBV28 and TRBJ1-2, with no clear D. The CDR3 covers 12 residues. V was cut by 2 bases and J by 5 bases, with 6 bases left in between. From germline, CDR1 is MDHEN and CDR2 SYDVKM. CDR3 region: CASSLTVYGYTF. The CDR3 coding sequence is TGTGCCAGCAGTTTAACGGTGTATGGCTACACCTTC.

This chain links TRBV30 with TRBJ1-4, with 7 bases lining up with TRBD1. Germline V gene data show CDR1 as GTSNPN and CDR2 as SVGIG (reference sequence). The V and J ends lost 0 bases and 10 bases, in that order; junction bases with no gene match: 8. The CDR3 sequence is 14 residues long. CDR3 residues: CAWSVQGIDGKLFF. The DNA of the CDR3 is TGTGCCTGGAGTGTACAGGGGATCGATGGAAAACTGTTTTTT.

This clone has only a few counts. The chain links TRBV6-1 to TRBJ1-2; D is unclear. V was cut by 3 bases and J by 4 bases, with 6 bases left in between. There are 12 residues in the CDR3. The germline CDR1 and CDR2 sequences are MNHNS and SASEGT. CDR3: CASSERLYGYTF. The CDR3 bases are TGTGCCAGCAGTGAGCGGCTCTATGGCTACACCTTC.

The V call is TRBV7-2, the J call TRBJ1-2, with TRBD1 identical over 8 bases. The CDR3 is 13 residues long. Per germline, CDR1 SGHTA and CDR2 FQGNSA. Losses at the gene ends were 5 bases for V and 4 bases for J; bases not matched to a gene: 3. The CDR3 DNA follows: TGTGCCAGCAGCGTAGACAGGGGCTATGGCTACACCTTC. This codes for CASSVDRGYGYTF.

This clone has more than one count but fewer than ten. CDR3 protein: CASSELRQALRVQYF. The DNA of the CDR3 is TGTGCCAGCAGTGAGCTGAGACAAGCTCTCCGCGTGCAGTACTTC. The V and J genes are TRBV6-1 and TRBJ2-7, with no clear D. V lost 3 bases, J lost 9 bases, and 21 bases lay in between. The germline V gene encodes CDR1 MNHNS and CDR2 SASEGT. The CDR3 has 15 amino acids.

As to this clone: One junction end disagrees with the germline gene, perhaps due to a read error. The rearrangement joins TRBV28 to TRBJ2-7; tentative D call: TRBD2 (6 bases). Germline CDR1 reads MDHEN; CDR2 reads SYDVKM. The CDR3 sequence is 12 residues long. The DNA of the CDR3 is TGTGCCAGCAGTTTAGATCGGAGGGCTTTGGGCTTC. Translating gives CASSLDRRALGF.

This clone was detected a few times. At one end the junction does not follow the germline gene, possibly because of a read error. V and J are TRBV7-9 and TRBJ2-5, with 10 bases aligning to TRBD2. The CDR3 contains 14 residues. The germline V gene has CDR1 SEHNR and CDR2 FQNEAQ (reference sequence). CDR3 sequence reads: CASSLAGAFETQYF. For the CDR3, the DNA is TGTGCCAGCAGCCTAGCGGGAGCGTTTGAGACCCAGTACTTC.

This rearrangement joins TRBV6-6 to TRBJ2-2; possibly TRBD1 for D (6 bases). Germline V gene sequence: CDR1 MNHNY, CDR2 SVGAGI (reference sequence). V dropped 5 bases and J dropped 9 bases, with 10 bases sitting between them. This CDR3 is 12 amino acids long. The CDR3 DNA reads as TGTGCCAGCAGTACAGGGCCTTGGGAGCTGTTTTTT. It translates to CASSTGPWELFF.

The V call is TRBV7-9, the J call TRBJ1-1, with no clear D. The germline V gene has CDR1 SEHNR and CDR2 FQNEAQ (reference sequence). The CDR3 spans 13 residues. The V and J ends lost 1 base and 12 bases respectively, with 15 bases between them. In nucleotides, the CDR3 is TGTGCCAGCAGCTTAGACCGCAGGATGGAAACTTTCTTT. This translates into CASSLDRRMETFF.

This clone has more than one count but fewer than ten. The V and J genes are TRBV5-4 and TRBJ1-4; 8 bases fit TRBD1. The CDR3 has 17 amino acids. Per germline, CDR1 SGHNT and CDR2 YYREEE (reference sequence). With V trimmed by 4 bases and J by 4 bases, 12 bases remained unmatched. The CDR3 sequence: CASSPGRGQGNNEKLFF. Here the CDR3 DNA reads TGTGCCAGCAGCCCAGGACGCGGACAGGGCAATAATGAAAAACTGTTTTTT.

The chain joins TRBV29-1 to TRBJ2-3, with 11 nucleotides matching TRBD1. The CDR3 sequence is 16 residues long. Per the germline V gene, CDR1 is SQVTM and CDR2 is ANQGSEA. With 6 bases clipped from V and 2 bases from J, the junction kept 10 bases outside the gene matches. The CDR3 loop reads CSVATRDRGITDTQYF. Here the CDR3 DNA reads TGCAGCGTCGCGACTCGGGACAGGGGGATCACAGATACGCAGTATTTT.

V usage is TRBV6-1 and J usage is TRBJ1-2; the D gene is possibly TRBD1 (6 bases). This CDR3 spans 14 amino acids. V gave up 5 bases and J gave up 5 bases, with 15 bases separating them. The germline V gene has CDR1 MNHNS and CDR2 SASEGT. The CDR3 region has the DNA TGTGCCAGCAGTATACGGACAGCCGAGTATGGCTACACCTTC. Amino acids: CASSIRTAEYGYTF.

This clone was counted only a few times. The V call is TRBV28, the J call TRBJ1-5; D is undetermined. From germline, CDR1 is MDHEN and CDR2 SYDVKM. This CDR3 comprises 14 residues. Trimming removed 2 bases at V and 1 base at J, with 6 bases between. The CDR3 DNA follows: TGTGCCAGCAGTTTACCTCAGAGCAATCAGCCCCAGCATTTT. The encoded protein is CASSLPQSNQPQHF.

In this sample, this clone turned up a few times. The CDR3 here is CALSGANNYGYTF. CDR3 nucleotides: TGTGCCCTCTCTGGGGCCAACAACTATGGCTACACCTTC. The chain recombines TRBV6-1 with TRBJ1-2; D is possibly TRBD1 (5 bases). The CDR3 is made up of 13 amino acids. Germline assignment: CDR1 MNHNS and CDR2 SASEGT. Trimming removed 11 bases at V and 2 bases at J, with 15 bases between.